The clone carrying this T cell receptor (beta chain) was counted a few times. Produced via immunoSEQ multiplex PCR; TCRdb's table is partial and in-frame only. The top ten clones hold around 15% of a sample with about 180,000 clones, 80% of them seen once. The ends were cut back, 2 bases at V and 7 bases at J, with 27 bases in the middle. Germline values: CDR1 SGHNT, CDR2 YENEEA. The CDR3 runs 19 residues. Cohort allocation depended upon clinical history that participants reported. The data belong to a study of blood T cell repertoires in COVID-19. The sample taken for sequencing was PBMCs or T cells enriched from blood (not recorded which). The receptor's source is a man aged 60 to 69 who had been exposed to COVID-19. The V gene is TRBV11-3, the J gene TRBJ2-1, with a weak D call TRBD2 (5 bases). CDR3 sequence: CASSLPPGSDTRRRNEQFF. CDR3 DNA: TGTGCCAGCAGCTTACCGCCTGGTAGCGACACCAGGAGACGGAATGAGCAGTTCTTC.